These T cell receptor beta chains were read from a single sample in a study of T cells in Graves' hyperthyroidism and ophthalmopathy. TCRdb re-analysed the multiplex PCR reads in MiXCR, keeping a single row per CDR3 protein. Of approximately 480,000 distinct CDR3 sequences detected, more than 20% appear once; the ten largest clones hold 26%. The sequenced sample consisted of blood. The receptors originated from a man aged 18 to 35 with Graves' hyperthyroidism. Both conserved end residues are part of each CDR3. The D gene is left open where the match is weak. The size entry is marked missing in some rows and otherwise reads once, few, many or a size class.

D gene	V gene	J gene	clone size	CDR3 DNA	CDR3 protein
NA	TRBV10-3	TRBJ2-7	NA	TGTGCCATCAGTCCCTCGGCCGGCGGGACAGTCACCTACGAGCAGTACTTC	CAISPSAGGTVTYEQYF
NA	TRBV30	TRBJ2-7	many	TGTGCCTGGAGAGCTTCAGGGTCAGGGCACGAGCAGTACTTC	CAWRASGSGHEQYF
NA	TRBV12-3/TRBV12-4	TRBJ2-7	few	TGTGCCAGCAGTTTCAGGCGCGGCTCCTACGAGCAGTACTTC	CASSFRRGSYEQYF
TRBD1	TRBV27	TRBJ2-7	few	TGTGCCAGCAGTTTAGACAGGGAACACGAGCAGTACTTC	CASSLDREHEQYF
NA	TRBV19	TRBJ1-2	many	TGTGCCAGTAGCCCCGGGACGGCCGCTAACTATGGCTACACCTTC	CASSPGTAANYGYTF
TRBD2	TRBV6-5	TRBJ2-5	NA	TGTGCCAGCAGTTTAGATAGCGGGGGGGAAGAGACCCAGTACTTC	CASSLDSGGEETQYF
NA	TRBV20-1	TRBJ1-6	NA	TGCAGTGCTAGTCCCTGGGGGGCTCAGTATAATTCACCCCTCCACTTT	CSASPWGAQYNSPLHF
NA	TRBV4-3	TRBJ2-7	once	TGCGCCAGCAGCCAAGATAATGCCCCATTGTACGAGCAGTACTTC	CASSQDNAPLYEQYF
TRBD2	TRBV6-1	TRBJ2-3	many	TGTGCCAGCACCCTGAGCGGGGGAGACACAGATACGCAGTATTTT	CASTLSGGDTDTQYF
TRBD2	TRBV5-1	TRBJ2-7	NA	TGCGCCAGCAGCTTGTTCTGGACTAGCGGGGGCCCCTACGAGCAGTACTTC	CASSLFWTSGGPYEQYF
NA	TRBV6-2/TRBV6-3	TRBJ2-7	many	TGTGCCACATCCAGGGACAACTCCTACGAGCAGTACTTC	CATSRDNSYEQYF
NA	TRBV30	TRBJ2-7	NA	TGTGCCTGGAGTGTTTCTGGGACGGGGGAGCAGTACTTC	CAWSVSGTGEQYF
NA	TRBV5-1	TRBJ1-3	NA	TGCGCCAGCAGGCCCTACCCAGGGGCTGGAAACACCATATATTTT	CASRPYPGAGNTIYF
NA	TRBV27	TRBJ1-1	many	TGTGCCAGCAGTCCCGTACTGGACTGGGAAGACACTGAAGCTTTCTTT	CASSPVLDWEDTEAFF
TRBD1	TRBV12-3/TRBV12-4	TRBJ1-2	many	TGTGCCAGCAGTCCCTACGGGGACAGGGGGCATGGTGGCTACACCTTC	CASSPYGDRGHGGYTF
NA	TRBV20-1	TRBJ2-5	many	TGCAGTGCTAGAAAACCGAAAGAGACCCAGTACTTC	CSARKPKETQYF
NA	TRBV20-1	TRBJ1-1	many	TGCAGTGCTAGAGATTTTGAGACGGCGAACACTGAAGCTTTCTTT	CSARDFETANTEAFF
TRBD1	TRBV19	TRBJ1-2	few	TGTGCCAGTAACTTAAGGGGACAGAACTATGGCTACACCTTC	CASNLRGQNYGYTF
NA	TRBV12-3/TRBV12-4	TRBJ1-1	many	TGTGCCAGCAGGCCTCCAAGCCAGGGATCGGCCACTGAAGCTTTCTTT	CASRPPSQGSATEAFF
NA	TRBV7-2	TRBJ2-2	many	TGTGCCAGCAGCAGACAGACGAACACCGGGGAGCTGTTTTTT	CASSRQTNTGELFF
NA	TRBV11-2	TRBJ2-2	many	TGTGCCAGCAGCTTAGTACCGTTTCGGGCCGGGGAGCTGTTTTTT	CASSLVPFRAGELFF
TRBD1	TRBV2	TRBJ1-2	many	TGTGCCAGCAGGACAGGGCGTACTAACTATGGCTACACCTTC	CASRTGRTNYGYTF
TRBD2	TRBV5-1	TRBJ2-1	NA	TGCGCCAGCAGCGTGGGGGGGTATGAGCAGTTCTTC	CASSVGGYEQFF
NA	TRBV25-1	TRBJ2-7	many	TGTGCCAGCAGTGGCAACAGCTACGAGCAGTACTTC	CASSGNSYEQYF
NA	TRBV11-2	TRBJ2-7	NA	TGTGCCAGCAGCTTGTTTGGGGACTCGATTGAGCAGTACTTC	CASSLFGDSIEQYF
NA	TRBV11-2	TRBJ2-2	NA	TGTGCCAGCAGCTCCCACACTTATGCTAGCGGGGAGCTGTTTTTT	CASSSHTYASGELFF
NA	TRBV11-2	TRBJ2-5	many	TGTGCCAGCAGCTCCAGACGGGGACTGGAGACCCAGTACTTC	CASSSRRGLETQYF
TRBD1	TRBV15	TRBJ2-5	many	TGTGCCACCAGCATCGGACAGGGGGTTGGAGAGACCCAGTACTTC	CATSIGQGVGETQYF
NA	TRBV5-5	TRBJ2-5	few	TGTGCCAGCAGTCCCGGGGGTTGGGAGACCCAGTACTTC	CASSPGGWETQYF
NA	TRBV6-1	TRBJ2-7	few	TGTGCCAGCAGTCGCCAGGGACGATACGAGCAGTACTTC	CASSRQGRYEQYF
NA	TRBV12-5	TRBJ2-5	many	TGTGCTAGTGGTTTGGGGAGCACGGGGGAGACCCAGTACTTC	CASGLGSTGETQYF
NA	TRBV20-1	TRBJ2-5	NA	TGCAGTGCTAGAGGCCGGACTTCGTACCAAGAGACCCAGTACTTC	CSARGRTSYQETQYF
TRBD1	TRBV28	TRBJ2-5	many	TGTGCCAGCAGTTTTGGGACAGGTGAAGAGACCCAGTACTTC	CASSFGTGEETQYF
NA	TRBV6-1	TRBJ2-2	many	TGTGCCAGCAGATCCACACCCTCCCAAGGGACCGGGGAGCTGTTTTTT	CASRSTPSQGTGELFF
TRBD1	TRBV4-1	TRBJ1-3	few	TGCGCCAGCAGCCAAGATCCCGGACAGGTTCGCTCTGGAAACACCATATATTTT	CASSQDPGQVRSGNTIYF
TRBD1	TRBV6-5	TRBJ1-5	NA	TGTGCCAGCAGTTATTGGACAGGAGAAAATCAGCCCCAGCATTTT	CASSYWTGENQPQHF
NA	TRBV2	TRBJ1-1	many	TGTGCCAGCTCTACGGTTGAGAACACTGAAGCTTTCTTT	CASSTVENTEAFF
TRBD1	TRBV28	TRBJ1-1	many	TGTGCCAGCAGTTTAGTACAGGGGGCTTATGGCACTGAAGCTTTCTTT	CASSLVQGAYGTEAFF
TRBD2	TRBV4-1	TRBJ2-7	few	TGCGCCAGCAGCCAAACTAGCGGGGGATCCTACGAGCAGTACTTC	CASSQTSGGSYEQYF
NA	TRBV11-2	TRBJ2-5	few	TGTGCCAGCAGCTTAGTAATGGAGACCCAGTACTTC	CASSLVMETQYF
NA	TRBV6-1	TRBJ1-1	NA	TGTGCCAGCAGTCCCCCTGGACGGGCGAGGAACACTGAAGCTTTCTTT	CASSPPGRARNTEAFF
TRBD1	TRBV30	TRBJ2-7	many	TGTGCCTGGAGCGCAGATGAGACAGGGGGATACCACGAGCAGTACTTC	CAWSADETGGYHEQYF
NA	TRBV12-3/TRBV12-4	TRBJ1-5	NA	TGTGCCAGCAGTTTGGTTCCGCAGCCCCAGCATTTT	CASSLVPQPQHF
NA	TRBV27	TRBJ1-1	many	TGTGCCAGCTGCCTGCGAGCAGGGATCAATGATGAAGCTTTCTTT	CASCLRAGINDEAFF
NA	TRBV11-2	TRBJ1-2	NA	TGTGCCAGCAGCTTAGACTACGTACCTAACTATGGCTACACCTTC	CASSLDYVPNYGYTF
TRBD1	TRBV7-6	TRBJ1-2	many	TGTGCCAGCAGCTCCCGGGACAGCTCAACCGGCAACTATGGCTACACCTTC	CASSSRDSSTGNYGYTF
TRBD2	TRBV6-1	TRBJ2-3	NA	TGTGCCAGCAGCAGACTAGCTCCCACAGATACGCAGTATTTT	CASSRLAPTDTQYF
NA	TRBV19	TRBJ2-7	many	TGTGCCAGTAGTATCTCCGGGGTCCACGAGCAGTACTTC	CASSISGVHEQYF
NA	TRBV4-1	TRBJ1-1	few	TGCGCCAGCGGAGAGGACCCCCCGAAGGCGGCTTTCTTT	CASGEDPPKAAFF
NA	TRBV28	TRBJ1-2	NA	TGTGCCAGCAGTACAACGAGGGGCGGAGAACTACCCTACTTC	CASSTTRGGELPYF
NA	TRBV2	TRBJ2-5	many	TGTGCCAGCAGGCTCCAAGCTTCGTTAGAGACCCAGTACTTC	CASRLQASLETQYF
TRBD1	TRBV13	TRBJ1-1	many	TGTGCCAGCAGCAATATGGGACAGGTGAACACTGAAGCTTTCTTT	CASSNMGQVNTEAFF
TRBD1	TRBV19	TRBJ2-7	NA	TGTGCCAGTAGTATAGTCGGACAGGGGCACTACGAGCAGTACTTC	CASSIVGQGHYEQYF
NA	TRBV25-1	TRBJ1-1	many	TGTGCCAGCAGTGACGACAGATTGAACACTGAAGCTTTCTTT	CASSDDRLNTEAFF